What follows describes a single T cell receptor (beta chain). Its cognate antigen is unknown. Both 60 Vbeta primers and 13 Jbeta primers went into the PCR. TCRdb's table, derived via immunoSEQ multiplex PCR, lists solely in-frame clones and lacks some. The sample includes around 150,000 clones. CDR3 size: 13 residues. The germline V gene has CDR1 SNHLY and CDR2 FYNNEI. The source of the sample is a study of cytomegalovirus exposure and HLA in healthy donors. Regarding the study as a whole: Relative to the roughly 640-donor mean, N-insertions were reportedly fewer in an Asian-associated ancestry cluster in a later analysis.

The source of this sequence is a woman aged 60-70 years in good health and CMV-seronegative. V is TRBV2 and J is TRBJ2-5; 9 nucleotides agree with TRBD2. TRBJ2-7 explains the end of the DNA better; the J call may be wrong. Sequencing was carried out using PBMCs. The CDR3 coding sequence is TGTGCCAGCAGCCCAGCGGGGGGCTACGAGCAGTACTTC. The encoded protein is CASSPAGGYEQYF.